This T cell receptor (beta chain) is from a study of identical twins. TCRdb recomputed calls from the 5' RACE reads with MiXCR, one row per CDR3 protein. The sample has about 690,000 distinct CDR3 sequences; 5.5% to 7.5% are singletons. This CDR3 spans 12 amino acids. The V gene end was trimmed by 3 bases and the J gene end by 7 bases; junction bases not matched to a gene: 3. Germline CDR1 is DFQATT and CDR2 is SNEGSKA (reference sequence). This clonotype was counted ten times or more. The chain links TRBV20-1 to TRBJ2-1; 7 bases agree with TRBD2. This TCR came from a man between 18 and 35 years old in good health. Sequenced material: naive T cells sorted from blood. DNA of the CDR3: TGCAGTGCTAGCCTAGCGGCTAATGAGCAGTTCTTC. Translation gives CSASLAANEQFF.